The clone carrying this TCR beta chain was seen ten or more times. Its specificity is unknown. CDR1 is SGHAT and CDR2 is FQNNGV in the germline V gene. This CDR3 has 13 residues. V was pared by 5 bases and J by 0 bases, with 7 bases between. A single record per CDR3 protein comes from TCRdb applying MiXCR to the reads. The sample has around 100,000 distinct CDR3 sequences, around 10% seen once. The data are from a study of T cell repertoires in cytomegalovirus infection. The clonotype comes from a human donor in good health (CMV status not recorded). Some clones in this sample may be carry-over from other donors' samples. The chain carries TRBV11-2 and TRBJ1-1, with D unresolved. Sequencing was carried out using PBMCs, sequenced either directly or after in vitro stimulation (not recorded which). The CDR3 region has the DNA TGTGCCAGCAGCCTAACCGTGAACACTGAAGCTTTCTTT. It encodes CASSLTVNTEAFF.